The 22 T cell receptor beta chains presented below share a single source sample, sequenced in a study of cytomegalovirus exposure and HLA in healthy donors. The PCR ran on 60 Vbeta and 13 Jbeta primers. Data came from immunoSEQ multiplex PCR; TCRdb stores just in-frame clones and leaves some out. The sample table includes roughly 100,000 clones. Material for sequencing was PBMCs. These receptors all come from a woman aged 25-40 years in good health and CMV-seronegative.

V gene TRBV5-1 combines with J gene TRBJ1-1; unclear D gene. Looked up from germline, CDR1 is SGHRS and CDR2 is YFSETQ. V lost 0 bases to trimming and J lost 1 base, with 7 bases between them. The CDR3 length is 14 residues. CDR3: CASSLVHTNTEAFF. The CDR3 nucleotides are TGCGCCAGCAGCTTGGTTCACACGAACACTGAAGCTTTCTTT.

The chain links TRBV2 to TRBJ2-3; no firm D call. Trimming left V 9 bases short and J 5 bases short, with 9 bases between. This CDR3 comprises 11 residues. Germline loops: CDR1 SNHLY, CDR2 FYNNEI. CDR3 sequence: CASSPVDTQYF. The CDR3 region has the DNA TGTGCCAGTAGTCCGGTAGATACGCAGTATTTT.

V usage is TRBV28 and J usage is TRBJ1-1, with 9 bases that match TRBD1. The trim removed 5 bases at V and 5 bases at J, leaving 6 bases unmatched. The germline V gene has CDR1 MDHEN and CDR2 SYDVKM. This CDR3 spans 14 amino acids. CDR3 sequence: CASSVTGGGTEAFF. The CDR3 nucleotides are TGTGCCAGCAGTGTGACAGGGGGTGGGACTGAAGCTTTCTTT.

This chain uses TRBV15 with TRBJ1-5, with 9 nucleotides matching TRBD1. The CDR3 consists of 19 residues. Germline V lookup: CDR1 LNHNV, CDR2 YYDKDF (reference sequence). The junction had 14 bases not matched to a gene; V was cut back by 1 base and J by 4 bases. Here the CDR3 reads CATSRAEGGGDRENQPQHF. CDR3 nucleotide sequence: TGTGCCACCAGCAGAGCGGAGGGAGGCGGGGACAGGGAAAATCAGCCCCAGCATTTT.

This CDR3 reads CASSLLTGGRPTGELFF. In DNA form, the CDR3 reads TGTGCCAGCAGCCTTTTGACGGGGGGCCGACCCACCGGGGAGCTGTTTTTT. The chain carries TRBV11-2 and TRBJ2-2; weak D call: TRBD2 (7 bases). In germline, CDR1 is SGHAT, CDR2 FQNNGV. This CDR3 spans 17 amino acids. Trimming left V 5 bases short and J 4 bases short, with 20 bases between.

V gene TRBV6-1 combines with J gene TRBJ2-1; 11 bases align to TRBD2. V lost 1 base and J lost 7; bases outside the gene matches: 3. The length of the CDR3 is 15 residues. The V gene's germline CDR1 is MNHNS and CDR2 SASEGT. The CDR3 nucleotides read TGTGCCAGCAGTGAAGGTAGCGGGGGGGCTAATGAGCAGTTCTTC. This encodes CASSEGSGGANEQFF.

The rearrangement links TRBV10-3 to TRBJ1-1; 8 bases are shared with TRBD1. Germline values: CDR1 ENHRY, CDR2 SYGVKD. This CDR3 is built from 13 residues. J gave up 4 bases and V 10 bases, and 8 bases lay outside the gene matches. This CDR3 reads CATAVQGGTEAFF. As DNA, the CDR3 is TGTGCCACCGCTGTACAGGGGGGCACTGAAGCTTTCTTT.

CDR3 in DNA: TGTGCCAGCAGTGACAGGGGGCTGGACGAGCAGTACTTC. This encodes CASSDRGLDEQYF. The J gene is TRBJ2-7, the V gene TRBV27, with 10 bases that match TRBD1. With V trimmed by 5 bases and J by 5 bases, 3 bases remained unmatched. Germline-derived CDR1 and CDR2 are MNHEY and SMNVEV (reference sequence). The length of the CDR3 is 13 residues.

The chain joins TRBV28 to TRBJ2-2; 9 bases map to TRBD1. V was clipped by 4 bases and J by 2 bases; unmatched bases: 8. This CDR3 contains 17 residues. Germline V gene lookup returns CDR1 MDHEN and CDR2 SYDVKM. DNA of the CDR3: TGTGCCAGCAGTTCCATTCCGGGACAGGGCAACACCGGGGAGCTGTTTTTT. Its protein is CASSSIPGQGNTGELFF.

The V call is TRBV5-1, the J call TRBJ1-1; 10 bases are shared with TRBD1. The CDR3 runs 15 residues. Germline lookup yields CDR1 SGHRS and CDR2 YFSETQ. The V gene end was trimmed by 0 bases and the J gene end by 3 bases; junction bases not matched to a gene: 2. The CDR3 sequence: CASSLETGGHTEAFF. The CDR3 DNA reads as TGCGCCAGCAGCTTGGAGACAGGGGGCCACACTGAAGCTTTCTTT.

The chain uses TRBV19 and TRBJ2-3; the match to TRBD2 covers 13 bases. Germline CDR1 and CDR2: LNHDA and SQIVND (reference sequence). V gave up 5 bases and J gave up 2 bases; unmatched junction bases: 10. The CDR3 has 18 residues. The CDR3 loop reads CASSASLAGGPLTDTQYF. CDR3 DNA sequence: TGTGCCAGTAGTGCCTCACTAGCGGGGGGGCCCCTCACAGATACGCAGTATTTT.

The chain couples TRBV6-5 to TRBJ2-6; 7 bases match TRBD1. V was pared by 7 bases and J by 1 base, with 1 base of the junction left unmatched. This CDR3 is built from 14 residues. From germline, CDR1 is MNHEY and CDR2 SVGAGI. As DNA, the CDR3 is TGTGCCAGCACGACAGGGTCTGGGGCCAACGTCCTGACTTTC. It translates to CASTTGSGANVLTF.

The chain joins TRBV7-2 to TRBJ1-4, with no clear D. The CDR3 is made up of 14 amino acids. Trimming stripped 3 bases from V and 3 bases from J, with 8 bases between. CDR1 is SGHTA and CDR2 is FQGNSA in the germline V gene. CDR3 amino acids: CASSFNSPNEKLFF. CDR3 bases: TGTGCCAGCAGCTTTAACAGCCCTAATGAAAAACTGTTTTTT.

V usage is TRBV9 and J usage is TRBJ2-3, with D maybe TRBD2 (5 bases). Germline assignment: CDR1 SGDLS and CDR2 YYNGEE. The CDR3 is made up of 13 amino acids. V was cut by 4 bases and J by 1 base, with 7 bases left in between. Here the CDR3 DNA reads TGTGCCAGCAGCCCCGGGGGCACAGATACGCAGTATTTT. It yields the protein CASSPGGTDTQYF.

To note about this clone: A read error may account for a junction end that differs from germline. The rearrangement links TRBV7-7 to TRBJ2-3, with 13 bases identical to TRBD2. Germline-derived CDR1 and CDR2 are SSHAT and FNYEAQ (reference sequence). This CDR3 contains 16 residues. The CDR3, as DNA: TGTGCTAGCAGCTTGGGGACTAGCGGGACCACAGATACGCAGTATTTT. Translating it yields CASSLGTSGTTDTQYF.

The chain has TRBV11-3 and TRBJ2-1; the D is unclear. Trimming took off 5 bases at V and 8 bases at J, with 10 bases between the two ends. The V gene's germline CDR1 is SGHNT and CDR2 YENEEA. This CDR3 is 12 amino acids long. CDR3 protein: CASSPNDYEQFF. The CDR3 region has the DNA TGTGCCAGCAGCCCAAACGACTATGAGCAGTTCTTC.

The rearrangement joins TRBV7-8 to TRBJ2-5; D uncertain. V was trimmed by 5 bases and J by 5 bases, leaving 18 bases between them. This CDR3 contains 15 residues. Per the germline V gene, CDR1 is SGHVS and CDR2 is FQNEAQ. The chain's CDR3 is CASSLRPKPQETQYF. In nucleotides, the CDR3 is TGTGCCAGCAGCCTCCGCCCAAAACCCCAGGAGACCCAGTACTTC.

This chain connects TRBV19 to TRBJ1-1, with unresolved D. The CDR3 is 15 residues long. Trimming took 0 bases from V and 1 from J, leaving 9 bases between them. Germline-derived CDR1 and CDR2 are LNHDA and SQIVND (reference sequence). DNA of the CDR3: TGTGCCAGTAGTATAGACCTTGACTGGAACACTGAAGCTTTCTTT. This encodes CASSIDLDWNTEAFF.

The chain is built from TRBV5-1 and TRBJ2-5; 11 bases are a match to TRBD2. This CDR3 is built from 15 residues. V dropped 4 bases and J dropped 2; count of bases not matched to a gene: 4. Looked up from germline, CDR1 is SGHRS and CDR2 is YFSETQ. This CDR3 is CASSQGLAVQETQYF. The CDR3 nucleotides are TGCGCCAGCAGCCAGGGACTAGCGGTACAAGAGACCCAGTACTTC. Variable domain in full (rest from reference TRBV5-1 and TRBJ2-5): KAGVTQTPRYLIKTRGQQVTLSCSPISGHRSVSWYQQTPGQGLQFLFEYFSETQRNKGNFPGRFSGRQFSNSRSEMNVSTLELGDSALYLCASSQGLAVQETQYFGPGTRLLVL.

The chain carries TRBV6-1 and TRBJ1-3, with D unresolved. From germline, CDR1 is MNHNS and CDR2 SASEGT. The V end lost 1 base, the J end lost 4 bases, and 14 bases lay between the germline ends. The length of the CDR3 is 16 residues. The CDR3 DNA is TGTGCCAGCAGTGAAGTGGGCCCCTCAGGCGGAAACACCATATATTTT. This translates into CASSEVGPSGGNTIYF.

The chain links TRBV29-1 to TRBJ1-1; D remains ambiguous. The CDR3 runs 11 residues. V was shortened by 6 bases and J by 6 bases, with 11 bases between the two germline ends. Germline CDR1 reads SQVTM; CDR2 reads ANQGSEA. The CDR3 region has the DNA TGCAGCGTAAAGGCGGCCGCTGAAGCTTTCTTT. It encodes CSVKAAAEAFF.

The chain links TRBV9 to TRBJ1-5, with D uncertain. The CDR3 has 12 amino acids. The germline V gene encodes CDR1 SGDLS and CDR2 YYNGEE. Trimming removed 3 bases at V and 5 bases at J, with 6 bases between. CDR3 bases: TGTGCCAGCAGCGGAGGTGATCAGCCCCAGCATTTT. This encodes CASSGGDQPQHF.